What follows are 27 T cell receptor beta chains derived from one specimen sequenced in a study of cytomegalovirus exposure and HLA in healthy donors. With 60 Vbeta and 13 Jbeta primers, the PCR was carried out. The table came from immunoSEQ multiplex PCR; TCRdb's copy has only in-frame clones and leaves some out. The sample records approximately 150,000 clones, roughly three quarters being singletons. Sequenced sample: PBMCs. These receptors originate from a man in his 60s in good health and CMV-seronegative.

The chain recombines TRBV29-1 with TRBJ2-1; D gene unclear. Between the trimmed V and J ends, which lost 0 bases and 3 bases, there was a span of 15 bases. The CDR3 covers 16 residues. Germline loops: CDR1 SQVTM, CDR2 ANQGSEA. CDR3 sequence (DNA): TGCAGCGTTGAAGACCCAATGATTCGGAGCTACAATGAGCAGTTCTTC. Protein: CSVEDPMIRSYNEQFF.

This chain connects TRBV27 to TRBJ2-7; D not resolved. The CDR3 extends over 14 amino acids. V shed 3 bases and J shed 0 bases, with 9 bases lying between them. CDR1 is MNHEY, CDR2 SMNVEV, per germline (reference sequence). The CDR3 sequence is CASSFTYNSYEQYF. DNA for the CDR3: TGTGCCAGCAGTTTCACTTATAACTCCTACGAGCAGTACTTC.

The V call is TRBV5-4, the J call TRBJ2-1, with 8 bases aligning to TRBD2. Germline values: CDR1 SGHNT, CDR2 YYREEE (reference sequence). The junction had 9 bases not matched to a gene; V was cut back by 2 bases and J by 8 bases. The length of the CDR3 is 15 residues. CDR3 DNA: TGTGCCAGCAGCTTTGACAAGGCGGGGGGCCATGAGCAGTTCTTC. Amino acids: CASSFDKAGGHEQFF.

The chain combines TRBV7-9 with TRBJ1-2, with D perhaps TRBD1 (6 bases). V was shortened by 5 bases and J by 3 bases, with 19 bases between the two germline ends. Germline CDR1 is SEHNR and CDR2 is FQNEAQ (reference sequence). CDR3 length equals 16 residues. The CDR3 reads CASSHRDPGEYYGYTF. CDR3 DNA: TGTGCCAGCAGCCACCGGGACCCAGGGGAATACTATGGCTACACCTTC.

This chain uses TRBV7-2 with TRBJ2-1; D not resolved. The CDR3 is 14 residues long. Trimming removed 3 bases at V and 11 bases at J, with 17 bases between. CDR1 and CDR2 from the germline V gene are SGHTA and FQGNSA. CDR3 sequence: CASSFLISTEQQFF. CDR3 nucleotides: TGTGCCAGCAGCTTTTTAATTTCGACTGAGCAGCAGTTCTTC.

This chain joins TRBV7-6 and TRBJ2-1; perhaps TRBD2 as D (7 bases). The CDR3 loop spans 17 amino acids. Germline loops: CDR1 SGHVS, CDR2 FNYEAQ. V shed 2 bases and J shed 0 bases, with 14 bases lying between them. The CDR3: CASSLFGGGGSYNEQFF. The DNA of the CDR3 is TGTGCCAGCAGCTTATTTGGGGGAGGGGGCTCCTACAATGAGCAGTTCTTC.

CDR3 loop: CASSAVPLQVQNTGELFF. CDR3 coding DNA: TGCGCCAGCAGCGCTGTCCCATTACAGGTACAGAACACCGGGGAGCTGTTTTTT. V usage is TRBV5-1 and J usage is TRBJ2-2; possible D gene TRBD1, 5 bases. Trimming left V 4 bases short and J 1 base short, with 20 bases between. This CDR3 has 18 residues. Germline V gives CDR1 SGHRS, CDR2 YFSETQ.

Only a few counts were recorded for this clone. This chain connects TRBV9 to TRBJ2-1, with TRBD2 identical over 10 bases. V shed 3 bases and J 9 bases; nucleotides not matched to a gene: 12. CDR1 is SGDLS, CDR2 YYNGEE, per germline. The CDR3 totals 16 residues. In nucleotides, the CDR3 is TGTGCCAGCAGCGGAAGGGGTAGCGGGAGGAGGGGTGAGCAGTTCTTC. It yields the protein CASSGRGSGRRGEQFF.

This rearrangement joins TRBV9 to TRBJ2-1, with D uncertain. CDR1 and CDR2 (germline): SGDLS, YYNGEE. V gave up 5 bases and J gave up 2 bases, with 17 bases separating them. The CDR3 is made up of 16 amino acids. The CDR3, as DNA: TGTGCCAGCAGTAAGCAGGCTTTACTTACCTACAATGAGCAGTTCTTC. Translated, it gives CASSKQALLTYNEQFF.

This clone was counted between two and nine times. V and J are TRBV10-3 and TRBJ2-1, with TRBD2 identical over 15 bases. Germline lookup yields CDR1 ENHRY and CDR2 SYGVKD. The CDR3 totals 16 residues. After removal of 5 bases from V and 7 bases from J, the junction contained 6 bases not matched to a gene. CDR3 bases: TGTGCCATCAGTTGGACTAGCGGGAGGGTATTGAATGAGCAGTTCTTC. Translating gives CAISWTSGRVLNEQFF.

The CDR3 protein is CASSIKANGRGDNEQFF. CDR3 nucleotides: TGTGCCAGTAGTATAAAGGCAAACGGGAGGGGTGACAATGAGCAGTTCTTC. The chain combines TRBV19 with TRBJ2-1; 8 bases are shared with TRBD2. CDR3 size: 17 residues. The J segment lost 5 bases and the V segment lost 2 bases, leaving 11 bases of the junction unmatched. Germline values: CDR1 LNHDA, CDR2 SQIVND (reference sequence).

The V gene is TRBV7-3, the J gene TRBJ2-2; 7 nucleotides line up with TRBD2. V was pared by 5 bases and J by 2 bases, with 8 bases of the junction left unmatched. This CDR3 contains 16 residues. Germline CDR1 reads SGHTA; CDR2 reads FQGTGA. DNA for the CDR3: TGTGCCAGCAGCCGTACCGGGACTACCAACACCGGGGAGCTGTTTTTT. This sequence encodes CASSRTGTTNTGELFF.

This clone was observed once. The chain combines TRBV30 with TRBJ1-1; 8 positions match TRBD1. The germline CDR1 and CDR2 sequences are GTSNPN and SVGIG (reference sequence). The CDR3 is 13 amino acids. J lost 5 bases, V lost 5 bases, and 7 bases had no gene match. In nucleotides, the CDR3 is TGTGCCTGGGGTACAGGGGGAATTACTGAAGCTTTCTTT. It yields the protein CAWGTGGITEAFF.

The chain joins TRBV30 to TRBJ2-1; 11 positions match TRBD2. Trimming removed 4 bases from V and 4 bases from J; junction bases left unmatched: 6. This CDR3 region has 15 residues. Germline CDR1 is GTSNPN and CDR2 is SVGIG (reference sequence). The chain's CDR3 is CAWTTGTSGYNEQFF. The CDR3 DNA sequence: TGTGCCTGGACCACGGGGACTAGCGGATACAATGAGCAGTTCTTC.

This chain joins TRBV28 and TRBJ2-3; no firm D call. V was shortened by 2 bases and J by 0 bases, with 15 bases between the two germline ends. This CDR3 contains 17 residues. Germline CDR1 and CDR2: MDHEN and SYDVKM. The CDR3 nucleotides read TGTGCCAGCAGTTTAGTTTTTGTGAGTTCTAGCACAGATACGCAGTATTTT. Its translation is CASSLVFVSSSTDTQYF. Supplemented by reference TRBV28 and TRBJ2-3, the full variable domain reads DVKVTQSSRYLVKRTGEKVFLECVQDMDHENMFWYRQDPGLGLRLIYFSYDVKMKEKGDIPEGYSVSREKKERFSLILESASTNQTSMYLCASSLVFVSSSTDTQYFGPGTRLTVL.

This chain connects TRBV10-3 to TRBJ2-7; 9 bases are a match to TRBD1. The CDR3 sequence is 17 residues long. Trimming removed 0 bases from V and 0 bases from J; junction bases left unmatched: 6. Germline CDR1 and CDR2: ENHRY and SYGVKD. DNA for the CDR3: TGTGCCATCAGTGAGTCGGGGGGACAGGGAAGCTCCTACGAGCAGTACTTC. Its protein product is CAISESGGQGSSYEQYF.

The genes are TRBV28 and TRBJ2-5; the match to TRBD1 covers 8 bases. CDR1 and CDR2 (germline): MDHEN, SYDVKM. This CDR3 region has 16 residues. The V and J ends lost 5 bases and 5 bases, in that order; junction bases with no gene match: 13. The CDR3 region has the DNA TGTGCCAGCAGTCTCCGGACAGGGAGACAGGGGGAGACCCAGTACTTC. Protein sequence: CASSLRTGRQGETQYF.

The CDR3 loop is CASRQAGRANTGELFF. CDR3 nucleotide sequence: TGTGCCAGCAGGCAGGCGGGGAGAGCGAACACCGGGGAGCTGTTTTTT. The chain has TRBV27 and TRBJ2-2, with a weak D call TRBD2 (6 bases). The CDR3 totals 16 residues. Trimming pared 6 bases from V and 0 bases from J, leaving 14 bases between. Germline V lookup: CDR1 MNHEY, CDR2 SMNVEV (reference sequence).

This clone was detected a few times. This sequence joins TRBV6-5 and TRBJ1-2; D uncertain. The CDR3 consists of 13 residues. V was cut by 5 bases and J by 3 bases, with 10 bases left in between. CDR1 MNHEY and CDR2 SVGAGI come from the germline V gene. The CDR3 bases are TGTGCCAGCAGTAGCACGAGGTACTATGGCTACACCTTC. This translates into CASSSTRYYGYTF.

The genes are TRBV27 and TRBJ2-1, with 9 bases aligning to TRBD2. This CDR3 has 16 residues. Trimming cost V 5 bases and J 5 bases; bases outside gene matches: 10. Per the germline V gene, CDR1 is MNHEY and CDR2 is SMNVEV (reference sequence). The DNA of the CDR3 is TGTGCCAGCAGTGGGGCTTTGGCGGGGGGGCACAATGAGCAGTTCTTC. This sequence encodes CASSGALAGGHNEQFF.

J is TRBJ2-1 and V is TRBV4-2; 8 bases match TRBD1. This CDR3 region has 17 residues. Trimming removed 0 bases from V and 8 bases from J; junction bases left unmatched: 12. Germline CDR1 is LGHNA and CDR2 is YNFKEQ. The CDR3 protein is CASSQEGAGGGSDEQFF. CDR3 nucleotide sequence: TGTGCCAGCAGCCAAGAGGGGGCAGGGGGCGGCTCGGATGAGCAGTTCTTC.

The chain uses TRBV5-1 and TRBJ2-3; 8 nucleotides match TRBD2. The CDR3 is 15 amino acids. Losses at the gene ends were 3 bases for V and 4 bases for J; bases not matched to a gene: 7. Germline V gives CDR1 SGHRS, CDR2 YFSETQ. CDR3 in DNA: TGCGCCAGCAGCTGGGGGTCTAGCGGGCCAGATACGCAGTATTTT. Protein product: CASSWGSSGPDTQYF.

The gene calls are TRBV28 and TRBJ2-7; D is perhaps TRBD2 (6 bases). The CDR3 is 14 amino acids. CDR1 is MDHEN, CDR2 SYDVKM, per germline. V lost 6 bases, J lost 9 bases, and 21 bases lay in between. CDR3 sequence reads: CASRLAQGAAVQYF. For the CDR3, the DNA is TGTGCCAGCAGACTAGCCCAAGGAGCGGCCGTGCAGTACTTC.

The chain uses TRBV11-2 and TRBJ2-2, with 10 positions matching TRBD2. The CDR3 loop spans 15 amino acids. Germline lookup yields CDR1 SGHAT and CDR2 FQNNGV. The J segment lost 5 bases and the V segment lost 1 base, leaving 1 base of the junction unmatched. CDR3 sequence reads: CASSLAAGGTGELFF. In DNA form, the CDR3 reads TGTGCCAGCAGCTTAGCAGCGGGAGGGACCGGGGAGCTGTTTTTT.

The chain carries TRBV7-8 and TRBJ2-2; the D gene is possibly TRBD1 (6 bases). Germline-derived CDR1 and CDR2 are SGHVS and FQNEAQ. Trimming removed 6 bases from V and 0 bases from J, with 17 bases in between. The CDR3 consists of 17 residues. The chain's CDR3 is CASRFGDRNTNTGELFF. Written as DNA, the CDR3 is TGTGCCAGCAGGTTCGGTGACAGGAATACGAACACCGGGGAGCTGTTTTTT.

The CDR3 here is CASSLISSGRKKQYF. The DNA of the CDR3 is TGTGCCAGCAGCTTAATATCTAGCGGGAGAAAGAAGCAGTACTTC. The chain recombines TRBV13 with TRBJ2-7, with 10 bases aligning to TRBD2. The CDR3 covers 15 residues. Germline V gives CDR1 PRHDT, CDR2 FYEKMQ (reference sequence). The J segment lost 8 bases and the V segment lost 2 bases, leaving 9 bases of the junction unmatched.

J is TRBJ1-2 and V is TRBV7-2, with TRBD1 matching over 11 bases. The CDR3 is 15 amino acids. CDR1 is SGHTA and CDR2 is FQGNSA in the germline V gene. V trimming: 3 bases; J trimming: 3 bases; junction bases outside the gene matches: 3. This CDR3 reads CASSLRTGGDYGYTF. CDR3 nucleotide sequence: TGTGCCAGCAGCTTGAGGACAGGGGGCGACTATGGCTACACCTTC.